The text below deals with one T cell receptor beta chain. Its antigen is as yet unknown. The CDR3 length is 16 residues. This sample was included in a study of T cell responses to AZD1222 COVID-19 vaccine. Points from the study as a whole: CD4 TCRs linked to vaccination spanned spike, dominating at 160-218 and 743-854. Researchers took repertoire samples only after the peak T cell response had come. Spike-specific TCR repertoires showed rising breadth and depth after two AZD1222 doses. Epitopes outside B.1.351 and B.1.1.7 mutated regions reportedly drew nearly half of spike TCRs.

Data came from immunoSEQ multiplex PCR; TCRdb stores just in-frame clones and leaves some out. The sample contains more than 120,000 clones, 90% to 95% of which appear only once. The rearrangement uses TRBV7-5 and TRBJ1-2. TRBV7-5 counts as a pseudogene. This receptor was obtained from an adult in good health. Material: peripheral blood, obtained on day 0 of AZD1222 vaccination. CDR3 amino acids: CVRSFLGVSGHHGYTF. The CDR3 DNA follows: TGTGTCAGAAGCTTTCTGGGGGTCTCAGGGCATCATGGCTACACCTTC.